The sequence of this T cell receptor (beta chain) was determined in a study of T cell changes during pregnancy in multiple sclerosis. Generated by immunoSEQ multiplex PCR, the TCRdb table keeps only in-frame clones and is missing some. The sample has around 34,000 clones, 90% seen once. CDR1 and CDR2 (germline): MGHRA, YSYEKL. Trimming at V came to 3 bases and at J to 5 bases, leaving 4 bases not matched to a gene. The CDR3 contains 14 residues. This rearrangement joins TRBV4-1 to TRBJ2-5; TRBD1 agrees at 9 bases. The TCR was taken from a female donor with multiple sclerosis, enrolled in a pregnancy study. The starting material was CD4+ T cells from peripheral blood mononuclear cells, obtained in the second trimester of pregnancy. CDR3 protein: CASSHTGGTETQYF. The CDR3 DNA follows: TGCGCCAGCAGCCATACAGGGGGCACCGAGACCCAGTACTTC.